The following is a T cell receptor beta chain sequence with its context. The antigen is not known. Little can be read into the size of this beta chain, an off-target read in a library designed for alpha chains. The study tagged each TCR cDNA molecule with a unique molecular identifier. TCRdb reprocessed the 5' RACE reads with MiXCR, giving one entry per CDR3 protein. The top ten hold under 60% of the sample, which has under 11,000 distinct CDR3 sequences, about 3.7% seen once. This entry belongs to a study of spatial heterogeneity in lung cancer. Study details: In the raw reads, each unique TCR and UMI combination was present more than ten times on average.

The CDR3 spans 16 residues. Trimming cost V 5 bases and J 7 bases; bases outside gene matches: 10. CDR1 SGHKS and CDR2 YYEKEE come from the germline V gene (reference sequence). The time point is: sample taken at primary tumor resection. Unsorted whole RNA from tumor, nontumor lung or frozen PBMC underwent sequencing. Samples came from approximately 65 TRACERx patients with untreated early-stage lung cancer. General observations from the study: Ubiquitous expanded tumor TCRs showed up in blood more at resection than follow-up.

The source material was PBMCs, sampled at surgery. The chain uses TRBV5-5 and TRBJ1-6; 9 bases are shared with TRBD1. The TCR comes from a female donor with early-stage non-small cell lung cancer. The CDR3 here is CASRELQGARNSPLHF. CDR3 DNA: TGTGCCAGCAGAGAACTACAGGGGGCTAGGAATTCACCCCTCCACTTT.